The rows below give T cell receptor beta chains drawn from one sample of a study of T cell responses to AZD1222 COVID-19 vaccine. Sequencing used immunoSEQ multiplex PCR; TCRdb keeps in-frame clones, though not all of them. The table lists 95,000 to 100,000 clones, around 85% of them singletons. The sample in question was peripheral blood, obtained 28 days after the second AZD1222 dose. The receptor set was obtained from an adult who received the AZD1222 COVID-19 vaccine. Both conserved end residues are trimmed from each CDR3.

cdr3_aa: ASSNLGLKTGIEGNTIY; j_call: TRBJ1-3; v_call: TRBV21-1
cdr3_aa: ASSQASPGTPIY; j_call: TRBJ1-3; v_call: TRBV14
cdr3_aa: ASSPTPGGPQH; j_call: TRBJ1-5; v_call: TRBV7-3
cdr3_aa: AWSMKGNGGNTIY; j_call: TRBJ1-3; v_call: TRBV30
cdr3_aa: SASRAGEGYEQY; j_call: TRBJ2-7; v_call: TRBV20-1
cdr3_aa: ASSGYGEAEAF; j_call: TRBJ1-1; v_call: TRBV9
cdr3_aa: ASSLQNTGELF; j_call: TRBJ2-2; v_call: TRBV11-2
cdr3_aa: AISAVGTAPREQY; j_call: TRBJ2-7; v_call: TRBV10-3
cdr3_aa: ASSLSWRVGETQY; j_call: TRBJ2-5; v_call: TRBV27
cdr3_aa: ASSRDRGMGGGNTIY; j_call: TRBJ1-3; v_call: TRBV2
cdr3_aa: ASSLWGQNYGYT; j_call: TRBJ1-2; v_call: TRBV28